This paragraph covers one T cell receptor (beta chain) sequence. Which antigen it targets is not known. No quality values exist for individual bases; no much larger clone is one base distant. This entry comes from a study of radiotherapy plus CTLA-4 blockade in lung cancer (dated by TCRdb to about 2018). As for the study more broadly: Objective responses occurred in 15% to 20% of enrolled patients, and about 30% achieved disease control.

Per the germline V gene, MDHEN is the CDR1 and SYDVKM is the CDR2. The cysteine opens and the phenylalanine closes a CDR3 of 15 amino acids. CDR3 DNA only is kept here, 45 bases in frame from base 1. The germline V and J ends show losses of 5 bases and 0 bases respectively, and no gene match explains 6 bases of the junction. The study tested focal radiation therapy combined with CTLA-4 blockade (ipilimumab) in patients with chemo-refractory metastatic non-small-cell lung cancer. Points the paper makes about the study in general: The strongest predictors of response, as reported, were early dynamic changes in blood T cell clones along with a rise in serum interferon-beta after radiation. TCR clones derived from tumors expanded in peripheral blood after treatment with radiotherapy and ipilimumab.

Libraries were prepared through the immunoSEQ multiplex PCR assay. Imported from immuneACCESS, the table was reduced by TCRdb to in-frame sequences with V and J called. These copies leave out some clones; in studies compared against another copy, an unresolved V gene accounts for under half, and the cause of the remainder is not known. This sample is represented by more than 75,000 clones; roughly four fifths of them were singletons. The top ten hold about 26% of the sample. Sequenced material: peripheral blood, taken from a patient treated with radiotherapy plus ipilimumab. This clonotype originated in a human donor with non-small cell lung cancer that progressed on radiotherapy plus ipilimumab. The sequence links TRBV28 to TRBJ1-2, with 7 middle bases fitting TRBD1. The sequenced DNA: TGTGCCAGCAGTCCCGGACAGGTAGCTAACTATGGCTACACCTTC. This translates into CASSPGQVANYGYTF.